This TCR beta chain derives from a study of T cell responses to AZD1222 COVID-19 vaccine. Study-level points and caveats: Vaccine-related CD4 TCRs covered spike, predominating at 160-218 and 743-854. Recipients of AZD1222 seropositive at baseline numbered only 5 or 6.

The ends were cut back, 5 bases at V and 10 bases at J, with 20 bases in the middle. In germline, CDR1 is SGHTA, CDR2 FQGNSA. The CDR3 is 14 residues long. The assay was immunoSEQ multiplex PCR, and TCRdb's table has in-frame clones only and misses some. The table has roughly 120,000 clones, approximately 85% seen once. Points on this clone: Its antigen is as yet unknown.

This specimen was peripheral blood, taken on day 0 of AZD1222 vaccination. The sequence was collected from an adult in good health. The rearrangement links TRBV7-2 to TRBJ1-1; D call uncertain. CDR3 residues: CASSARGQDRAAFF. For the CDR3, the DNA is TGTGCCAGCAGCGCCCGCGGGCAGGACCGGGCAGCTTTCTTT.